This TCR beta chain comes out of a study of identical twins. Study-level results: Excess twin sharing in beta out-of-frame sequences was weaker. Conclusions rested on cross-sectional statistics rather than following the same donors. Clonotypes of the beta chain that were abundant in cord blood carried fewer insertions (memory repertoires showed none).

Worth noting for this clonotype: What it binds is not known.

Per germline, CDR1 DFQATT and CDR2 SNEGSKA (reference sequence). V was trimmed by 6 bases and J by 1 base, leaving 13 bases between them. CDR3 length equals 15 residues. Through template switching, a universal primer site was introduced, and the cDNA contained unique molecular identifiers. TCRdb reprocessed the 5' RACE reads via MiXCR and lists one record per CDR3 protein. The sample records some 1,700,000 distinct CDR3 sequences, around a third being singletons. The genes are TRBV20-1 and TRBJ1-6; possible D gene TRBD1, 5 bases. This receptor was identified in a newborn girl in good health. The material sequenced was cord blood. CDR3 amino acids: CSAGRGGSYNSPLHF. DNA for the CDR3: TGCAGTGCAGGCCGGGGGGGATCCTATAATTCACCCCTCCACTTT.